A selection of T cell receptor beta chains follows, all from one sample in a study of blood T cell repertoires in COVID-19. Sequenced by immunoSEQ multiplex PCR; TCRdb stores in-frame clones only, minus some. The repertoire has 65,000 to 85,000 clones, about 86% of them found once; the top ten carry less than 5.5%. Sequencing was done on a sample of peripheral blood. The receptors were gathered from a man between 45 and 60 years old with active COVID-19. The CDR3 runs from the conserved cysteine through the conserved F or W.

V gene	CDR3 protein
TRBV5-6	CASSKPGQGVYEQYF
TRBV2	CASSETRVPTGELFF
TRBV28	CASSLWAGVYGYTF
TRBV5-1	CASSLALAGIQETQYF
TRBV6-6	CASSLSGNTIYF
TRBV7-9	CASSLIGQGASETQYF
TRBV14	CASSQDLVGNGSPLHF
TRBV27	CASTYRGGPYEQYF
TRBV21-1	CASSKGVELGGGYTF
TRBV5-1	CASSNSLSGAGELFF
TRBV3-1/TRBV3-2	CASSQDVGVEGDTQYF
TRBV11-3	CASSKGQGLPPLHF
TRBV27	CASSLSSRTSGAIFQETQYF
TRBV28	CASTSWDRNYEQYF
TRBV3-1/TRBV3-2	CASSPRGGDTQYF
TRBV4-3	CASSQGAGKYLAETQYF
TRBV15	CATSRPRTGKDEKLFF
TRBV10-3	CAISESSETQYF
TRBV7-6	CASSPGHSSYEQYF
TRBV6-4	CASRDRLFNEKLFF
TRBV2	CASKGTKSTGELFF
TRBV11-1	CASRLRDLKRETQYF
TRBV3-1/TRBV3-2	CASSLGQGAGQFF
TRBV6-5	CAGRGGTSTDTQYF
TRBV23-1	CASSLDAETSRDEQFF
TRBV10-3	CAIGAAGDTGELFF
TRBV21-1	CASSARGSLSYGYTF
TRBV27	CASSFSGASRQPQHF
TRBV7-3	CASWAGEEGQFF
TRBV10-3	CAISQDSFSSGTEAFF
TRBV3-1/TRBV3-2	CASSQVEGTGELFF
TRBV9	CASSPSRASGGRNEQFF
TRBV9	CASSVKSGRALTDTQYF
TRBV7-7	CASSFSESDTEQFF
TRBV5-1	CASSLDPGSNQPQHF
TRBV24-1	CATSDGGIGYEQYF
TRBV11-2	CASSSGQGLFSRDTQYF
TRBV5-8	CASSFGGGGSPLHF
TRBV29-1	CSAVRLPSALNEQFF
TRBV4-1	CASSYTTPGTGFIEQYF
TRBV28	CASSLGQNDNSPLHF
TRBV4-3	CASSQDLQGRGGYGYTF
TRBV20-1	CSAGGQLNTEAFF
TRBV6-5	CASSQLAGGYEQYF
TRBV11-3	CASSLESRTSGGDEQFF
TRBV3-1/TRBV3-2	CASSQVSGLREKLFF
TRBV24-1	CATSDQQGNNEQFF
TRBV11-1	CASSLGRGRETQYF
TRBV7-8	CASSLAVTYEQYF
TRBV19	CASTITGVNSPLHF
TRBV27	CASSVTPNTEAFF
TRBV10-1	CASTSLAGVGEQYF
TRBV5-1	CASSLELAGGYEQYF
TRBV5-4	CASSASMDRFNNSPLHF
TRBV13	CASSLLLAGGTDTQYF
TRBV4-1	CASSQDVGTSGLPTYNEQFF
TRBV6-6	CASRPVRGALGSEQFF
TRBV30	CAWGQGALLNTEAFF
TRBV9	CASSTYGLAVDSNTGELFF